This note documents a single TCR beta chain sequence. The antigen is undetermined. CDR3 length: 15 amino acids. Germline lookup yields CDR1 LGHDT and CDR2 YNNKEL (reference sequence). Trimming shortened V by 2 bases and J by 0 bases, and 10 bases separated the two germline ends. This sample is drawn from a study of CD8 T cells in ankylosing spondylitis. Study-wide results and caveats: Seemingly distinctive of ankylosing spondylitis blood was a TCR beta motif formed by eight highly homologous variants. Matched ankylosing spondylitis synovial fluid reportedly contained a significantly enriched population of disease-linked clones.

TCRdb used MiXCR to reprocess the 5' RACE reads, holding one entry per CDR3 protein. The repertoire includes 450,000 or so distinct CDR3 sequences, more than 25% of them detected once, and roughly 0.8% sits in the top ten. V gene TRBV3-1 combines with J gene TRBJ1-1; D ambiguous. Sequenced: blood, either unsorted or a sorted T cell fraction (not recorded which). The source of this sequence is a male donor with ankylosing spondylitis. In DNA, the CDR3 is TGTGCCAGCAGCCAAATGTCCGGGATGAACACTGAAGCTTTCTTT. Translated, it gives CASSQMSGMNTEAFF. The variable domain in full, completed from reference TRBV3-1 and TRBJ1-1, reads DTAVSQTPKYLVTQMGNDKSIKCEQNLGHDTMYWYKQDSKKFLKIMFSYNNKELIINETVPNRFSPKSPDKAHLNLHINSLELGDSAVYFCASSQMSGMNTEAFFGQGTRLTVV.